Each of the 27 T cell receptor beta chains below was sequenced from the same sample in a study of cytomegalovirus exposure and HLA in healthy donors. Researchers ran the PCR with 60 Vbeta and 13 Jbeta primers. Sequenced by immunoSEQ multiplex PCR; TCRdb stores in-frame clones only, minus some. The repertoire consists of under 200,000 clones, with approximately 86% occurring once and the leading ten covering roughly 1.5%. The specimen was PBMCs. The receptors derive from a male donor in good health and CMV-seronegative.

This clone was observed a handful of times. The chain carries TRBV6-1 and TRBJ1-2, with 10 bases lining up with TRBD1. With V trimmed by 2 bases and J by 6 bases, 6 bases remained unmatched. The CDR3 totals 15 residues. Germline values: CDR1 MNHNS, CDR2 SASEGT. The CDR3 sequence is CASSEMGQGSDGYTF. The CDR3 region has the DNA TGTGCCAGCAGTGAAATGGGACAGGGGTCGGATGGCTACACCTTC.

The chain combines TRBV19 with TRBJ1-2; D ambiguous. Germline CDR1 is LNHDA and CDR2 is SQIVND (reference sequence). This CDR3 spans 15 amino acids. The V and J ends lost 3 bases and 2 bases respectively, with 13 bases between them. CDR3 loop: CASSMGLAGNYGYTF. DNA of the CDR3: TGTGCCAGTAGTATGGGCTTGGCAGGCAACTATGGCTACACCTTC.

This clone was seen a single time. CDR3 loop: CASSSGLAGYEQYF. The CDR3, as DNA: TGTGCCAGCAGCTCCGGACTAGCTGGATACGAGCAGTACTTC. This chain connects TRBV11-2 to TRBJ2-7; 8 nucleotides align to TRBD2. Germline V CDR1 and CDR2: SGHAT, FQNNGV. The CDR3 extends over 14 amino acids. The ends lost 4 bases at V and 4 bases at J; junction bases unmatched: 6.

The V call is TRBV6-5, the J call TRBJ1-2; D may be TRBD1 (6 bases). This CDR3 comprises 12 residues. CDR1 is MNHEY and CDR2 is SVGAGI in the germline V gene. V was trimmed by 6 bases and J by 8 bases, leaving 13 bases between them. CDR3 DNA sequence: TGTGCCAGCAGAAAGACAGGAAGCGGCTACACCTTC. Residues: CASRKTGSGYTF.

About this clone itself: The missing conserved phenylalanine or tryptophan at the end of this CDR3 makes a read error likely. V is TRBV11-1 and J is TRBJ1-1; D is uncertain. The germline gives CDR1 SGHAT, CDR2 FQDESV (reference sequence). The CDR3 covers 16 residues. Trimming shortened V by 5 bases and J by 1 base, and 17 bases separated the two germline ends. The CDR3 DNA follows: TGTGCCAGCAGCACCCGTCCGACCAGGTCGAACACTGAAGCTTTCTCT. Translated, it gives CASSTRPTRSNTEAFS.

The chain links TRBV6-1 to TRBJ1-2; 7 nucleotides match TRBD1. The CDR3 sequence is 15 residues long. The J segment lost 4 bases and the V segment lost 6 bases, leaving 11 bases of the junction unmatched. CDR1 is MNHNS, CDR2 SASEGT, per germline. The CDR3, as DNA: TGTGCCAGCAGCCCCGGAAGGGGGCTTGGCTATGGCTACACCTTC. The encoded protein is CASSPGRGLGYGYTF.

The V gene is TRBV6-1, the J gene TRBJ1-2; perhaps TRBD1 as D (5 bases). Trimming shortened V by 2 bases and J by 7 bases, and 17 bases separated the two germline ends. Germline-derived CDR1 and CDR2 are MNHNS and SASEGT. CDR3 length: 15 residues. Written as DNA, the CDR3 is TGTGCCAGCAGTGAAACGGTCGGGGGAGGAGTTGGCTACACCTTC. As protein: CASSETVGGGVGYTF.

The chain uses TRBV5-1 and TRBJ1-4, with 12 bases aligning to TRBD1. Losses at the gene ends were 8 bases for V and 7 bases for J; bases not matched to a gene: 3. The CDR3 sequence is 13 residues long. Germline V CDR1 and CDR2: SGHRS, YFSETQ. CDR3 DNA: TGCGCCAGTGGGACAGGGGGCGGTGAAAAACTGTTTTTT. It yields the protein CASGTGGGEKLFF.

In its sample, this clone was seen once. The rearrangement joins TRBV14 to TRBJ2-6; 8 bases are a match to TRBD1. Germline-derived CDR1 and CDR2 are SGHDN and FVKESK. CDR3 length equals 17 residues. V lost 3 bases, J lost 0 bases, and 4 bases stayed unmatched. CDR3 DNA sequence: TGTGCCAGCAGCCACCGGGACAGGCTCTCTGGGGCCAACGTCCTGACTTTC. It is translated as CASSHRDRLSGANVLTF.

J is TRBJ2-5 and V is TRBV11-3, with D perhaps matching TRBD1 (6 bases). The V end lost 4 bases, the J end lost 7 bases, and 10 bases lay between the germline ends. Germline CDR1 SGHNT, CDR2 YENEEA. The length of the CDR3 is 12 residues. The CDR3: CASSSSGATQYF. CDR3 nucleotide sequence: TGTGCCAGCAGCTCCTCAGGGGCGACCCAGTACTTC.

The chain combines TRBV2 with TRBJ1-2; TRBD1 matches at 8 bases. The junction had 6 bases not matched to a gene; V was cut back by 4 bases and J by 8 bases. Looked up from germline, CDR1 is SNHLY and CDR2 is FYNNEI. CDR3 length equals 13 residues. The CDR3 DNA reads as TGTGCCAGCAGTGGGGGACAGGCGGGGGGCTACACCTTC. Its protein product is CASSGGQAGGYTF.

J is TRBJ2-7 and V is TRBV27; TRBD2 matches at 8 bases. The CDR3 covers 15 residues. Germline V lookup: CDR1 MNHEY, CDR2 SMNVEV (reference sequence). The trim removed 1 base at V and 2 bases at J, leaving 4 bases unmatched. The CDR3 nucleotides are TGTGCCAGCAGTTTATTCGGGACTAGGACCTACGAGCAGTACTTC. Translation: CASSLFGTRTYEQYF.

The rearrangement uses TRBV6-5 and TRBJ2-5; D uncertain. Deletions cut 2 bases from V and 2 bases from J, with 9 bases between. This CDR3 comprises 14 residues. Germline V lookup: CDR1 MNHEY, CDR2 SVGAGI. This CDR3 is CASSYRQTQETQYF. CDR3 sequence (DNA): TGTGCCAGCAGTTACCGACAAACTCAAGAGACCCAGTACTTC.

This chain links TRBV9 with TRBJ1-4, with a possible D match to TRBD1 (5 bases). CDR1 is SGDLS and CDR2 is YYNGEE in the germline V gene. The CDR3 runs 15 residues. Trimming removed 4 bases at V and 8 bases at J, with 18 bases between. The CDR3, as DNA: TGTGCCAGCAGCCCCTCGGGGACGGGAGGCGAAAAACTGTTTTTT. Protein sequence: CASSPSGTGGEKLFF.

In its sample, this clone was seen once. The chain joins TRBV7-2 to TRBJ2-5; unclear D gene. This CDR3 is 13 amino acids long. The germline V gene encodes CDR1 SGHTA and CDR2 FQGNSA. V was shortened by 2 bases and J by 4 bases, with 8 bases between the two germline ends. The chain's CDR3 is CASSLSLRETQYF. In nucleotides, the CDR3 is TGTGCCAGCAGCTTATCACTGAGAGAGACCCAGTACTTC.

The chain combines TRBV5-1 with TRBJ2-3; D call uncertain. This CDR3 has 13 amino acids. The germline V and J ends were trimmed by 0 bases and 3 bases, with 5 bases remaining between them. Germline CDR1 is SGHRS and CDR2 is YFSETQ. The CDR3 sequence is CASSLAQTDTQYF. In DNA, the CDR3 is TGCGCCAGCAGCTTGGCCCAGACAGATACGCAGTATTTT.

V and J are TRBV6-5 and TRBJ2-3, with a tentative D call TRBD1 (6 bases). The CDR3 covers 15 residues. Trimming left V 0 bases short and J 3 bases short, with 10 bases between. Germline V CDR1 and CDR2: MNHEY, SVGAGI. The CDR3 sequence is CASSYSQGSTDTQYF. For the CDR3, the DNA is TGTGCCAGCAGTTACTCACAGGGAAGTACAGATACGCAGTATTTT.

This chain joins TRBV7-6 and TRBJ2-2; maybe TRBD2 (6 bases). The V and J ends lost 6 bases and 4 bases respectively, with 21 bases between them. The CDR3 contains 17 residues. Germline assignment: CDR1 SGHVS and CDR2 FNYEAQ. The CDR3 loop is CASSDKVGLASTGELFF. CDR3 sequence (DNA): TGTGCCAGCAGTGATAAGGTGGGGCTAGCGAGCACCGGGGAGCTGTTTTTT.

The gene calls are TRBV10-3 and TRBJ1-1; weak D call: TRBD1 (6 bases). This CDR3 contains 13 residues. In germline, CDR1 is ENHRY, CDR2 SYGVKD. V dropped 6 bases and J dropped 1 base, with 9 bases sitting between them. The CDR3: CAIRLQGNTEAFF. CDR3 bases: TGTGCCATCAGACTACAGGGGAACACTGAAGCTTTCTTT.

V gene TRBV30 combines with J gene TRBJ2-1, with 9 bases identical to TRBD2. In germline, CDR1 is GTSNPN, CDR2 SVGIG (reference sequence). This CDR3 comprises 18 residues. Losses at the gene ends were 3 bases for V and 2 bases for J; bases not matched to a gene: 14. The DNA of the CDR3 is TGTGCCTGGAGCCCTCCGCGGGGGCTAGCGGGACCCTACAATGAGCAGTTCTTC. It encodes CAWSPPRGLAGPYNEQFF.

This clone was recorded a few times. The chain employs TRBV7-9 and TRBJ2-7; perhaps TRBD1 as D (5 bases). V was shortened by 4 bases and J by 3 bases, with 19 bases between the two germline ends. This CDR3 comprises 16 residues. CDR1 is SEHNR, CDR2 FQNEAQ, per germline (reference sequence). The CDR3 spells CASSSEWGARFYEQYF. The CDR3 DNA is TGTGCCAGCAGCTCCGAATGGGGCGCGAGGTTCTACGAGCAGTACTTC.

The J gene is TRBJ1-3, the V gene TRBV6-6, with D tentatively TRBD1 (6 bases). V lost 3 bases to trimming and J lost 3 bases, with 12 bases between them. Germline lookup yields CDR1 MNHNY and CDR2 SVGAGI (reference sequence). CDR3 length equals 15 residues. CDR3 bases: TGTGCCAGCAGTTATGGCCAGGGGTATGGAAACACCATATATTTT. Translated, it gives CASSYGQGYGNTIYF.

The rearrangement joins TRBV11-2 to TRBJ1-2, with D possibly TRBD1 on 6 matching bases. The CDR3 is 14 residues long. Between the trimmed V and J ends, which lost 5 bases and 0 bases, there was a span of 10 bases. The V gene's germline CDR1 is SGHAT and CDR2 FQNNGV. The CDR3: CASSPRTANYGYTF. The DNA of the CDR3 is TGTGCCAGCAGCCCACGGACAGCTAACTATGGCTACACCTTC.

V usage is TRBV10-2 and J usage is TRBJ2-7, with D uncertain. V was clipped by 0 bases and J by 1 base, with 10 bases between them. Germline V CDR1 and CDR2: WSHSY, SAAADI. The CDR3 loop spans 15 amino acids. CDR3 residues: CASSESADVSYEQYF. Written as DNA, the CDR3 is TGCGCCAGCAGTGAGTCGGCAGATGTATCCTACGAGCAGTACTTC.

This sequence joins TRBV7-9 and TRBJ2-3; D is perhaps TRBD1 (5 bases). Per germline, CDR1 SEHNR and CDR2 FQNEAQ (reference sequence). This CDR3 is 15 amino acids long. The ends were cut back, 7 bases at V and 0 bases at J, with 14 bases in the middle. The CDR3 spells CASMAAGPSTDTQYF. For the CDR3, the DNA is TGTGCCAGCATGGCGGCAGGGCCGAGCACAGATACGCAGTATTTT.

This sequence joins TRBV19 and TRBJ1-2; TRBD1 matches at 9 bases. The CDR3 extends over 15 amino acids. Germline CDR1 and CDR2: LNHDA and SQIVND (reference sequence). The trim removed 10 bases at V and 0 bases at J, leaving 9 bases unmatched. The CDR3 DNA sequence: TGTGCCACATCGGACAGGGGAAATTCTAACTATGGCTACACCTTC. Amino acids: CATSDRGNSNYGYTF.

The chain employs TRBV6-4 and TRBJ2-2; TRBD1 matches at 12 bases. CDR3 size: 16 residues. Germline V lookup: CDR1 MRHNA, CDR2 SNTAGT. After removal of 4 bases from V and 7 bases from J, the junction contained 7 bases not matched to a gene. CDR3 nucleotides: TGTGCCAGCAGTGCGCCCGGGACAGGGGGCGTCGGGGAGCTGTTTTTT. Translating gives CASSAPGTGGVGELFF.